The text below deals with one T cell receptor beta chain. Its antigen is as yet unknown. Libraries were prepared by immunoSEQ multiplex PCR; TCRdb keeps only in-frame clonotypes and omits some of them. The table records more than 2,000,000 clones, 80% to 95% of them present only once. All of the donors resided in Nashville, Tennessee, and each was a Caucasian adult. This sample was included in a study of shared clonotypes between healthy human individuals. The study's findings and limits: Few donors limited the genetic and exposure-history diversity represented. Sampling used blood alone; tissue repertoires probably differ.

Losses at the gene ends were 5 bases for V and 6 bases for J; bases not matched to a gene: 13. The CDR3 length is 15 residues. CDR1 and CDR2 (germline): SGHVS, FNYEAQ. The receptor's source is a man aged 18 to 29 in good health. Some clones in this sample may be carry-over from other donors' samples. The chain couples TRBV7-6 to TRBJ2-7, with 7 bases matching TRBD2. Sequencing was performed on naive CD4+ T cells from PBMCs. Subset meaning: CD45RA+ positively selected. The CDR3 here is CASSRAGEGSGEQYF. The DNA for the CDR3 is TGTGCCAGCAGCCGCGCGGGAGAGGGATCGGGCGAGCAGTACTTC.